This T cell receptor beta chain was obtained from a study of T cells after yellow fever vaccination. Study as a whole: SMART-Seq v4 Ultra Low Input handled preparation of low-cell-number fractions. Findings and limits, study-wide: The secondary response was weaker, and its peak arrived faster, on day 5 versus 15. Once the booster was given, most primary-vaccination clones reappeared, at 95% to 98% for CD4 and roughly 91% for CD8. The appearance of a small share of clonotypes in both CD4 and CD8 compartments was observed.

This clonotype has more than one count but fewer than ten. As yet, its antigen is unknown. TCRdb reprocessed the 5' RACE reads with MiXCR, giving one entry per CDR3 protein. Found here are about 350,000 distinct CDR3 sequences, roughly 8.4% of them singletons; the top ten hold 15% to 20%. This CDR3 comprises 13 residues. The germline gives CDR1 SNHLY, CDR2 FYNNEI. V lost 11 bases, J lost 7 bases, and 17 bases lay in between. The chain couples TRBV2 to TRBJ1-4; D possibly corresponds to TRBD1 (5 bases). The sequence was obtained from a man younger than 30 who received the YFV17D yellow fever vaccine. The sequencing used PBMCs, collected roughly 47 days after the first yellow fever vaccination. The CDR3 spells CAGNRDPAEKLFF. The CDR3, as DNA: TGTGCCGGAAACCGGGACCCAGCTGAAAAACTGTTTTTT.